The next 9 T cell receptor beta chains were all read from a single sample in a study of blood T cells in healthy people across ages. Using a J-beta primer mix together with a sample-barcoded 5' primer, a second PCR was run for about 6 to 12 cycles. TCRdb analysed the 5' RACE reads with MiXCR anew, one entry per CDR3 protein. The data hold some 1.8 million distinct CDR3 sequences, with approximately 39% observed a single time. Sequencing input: blood. All receptors derive from a human donor in good health.

This clonotype occurred a few times. V gene TRBV5-1 combines with J gene TRBJ2-3, with 8 bases that match TRBD2. The CDR3 contains 16 residues. Germline assignment: CDR1 SGHRS and CDR2 YFSETQ. The V segment lost 4 bases and the J segment 4 bases; nucleotides outside the gene matches: 11. CDR3 DNA: TGCGCCAGCAGCCCTGGACGGGGGGGCCGAGCAGATACGCAGTATTTT. Amino acids: CASSPGRGGRADTQYF. The complete variable domain, with remaining parts taken from reference TRBV5-1 and TRBJ2-3, reads KAGVTQTPRYLIKTRGQQVTLSCSPISGHRSVSWYQQTPGQGLQFLFEYFSETQRNKGNFPGRFSGRQFSNSRSEMNVSTLELGDSALYLCASSPGRGGRADTQYFGPGTRLTVL.

The genes are TRBV29-1 and TRBJ1-2; unclear D gene. V was trimmed by 3 bases and J by 5 bases, leaving 16 bases between them. Germline V gene sequence: CDR1 SQVTM, CDR2 ANQGSEA. The CDR3 consists of 14 residues. The CDR3 DNA reads TGCAGCGTTGAGTGGATTGGTACGGAATATGGCTACACCTTC. It yields the protein CSVEWIGTEYGYTF.

As for this clonotype: A much larger clone differs by one base, so this may be a read error. The chain combines TRBV29-1 with TRBJ1-2; D is unclear. The CDR3 runs to 12 residues. Per germline, CDR1 SQVTM and CDR2 ANQGSEA. CDR3 sequence reads: CSVASLYYGHTF. CDR3 coding DNA: TGCAGCGTTGCAAGCCTTTACTATGGCCACACCTTC. The entire variable domain, with the rest obtained from reference TRBV29-1 and TRBJ1-2, is as follows: SAVISQKPSRDICQRGTSLTIQCQVDSQVTMMFWYRQQPGQSLTLIATANQGSEATYESGFVIDKFPISRPNLTFSTLTVSNMSPEDSSIYLCSVASLYYGHTFGSGTRLTVV.

On this clonotype: A junction boundary mismatches the germline segment, possibly from a read error. The J gene is TRBJ2-3, the V gene TRBV11-3, with D possibly matching TRBD1 (5 bases). The CDR3 totals 13 residues. CDR1 is SGHNT, CDR2 YENEEA, per germline. CDR3 in amino acids: CASSKPDRDTQDF. CDR3 DNA: TGTGCCAGCAGCAAACCTGACAGAGATACGCAGGATTTT.

The J gene is TRBJ1-1, the V gene TRBV12-3 or TRBV12-4; the D is unclear. This CDR3 region has 11 residues. Deletions cut 6 bases from V and 5 bases from J, with 7 bases between. The CDR3: CASRKITEAFF. The CDR3 region has the DNA TGTGCCAGCAGGAAAATTACTGAAGCTTTCTTT.

V usage is TRBV6-2 or TRBV6-3 and J usage is TRBJ2-1; D ambiguous. Trimming took off 7 bases at V and 6 bases at J, with 7 bases between the two ends. Germline assignment: CDR1 MNHEY and CDR2 SVGEGT. The CDR3 length is 11 residues. CDR3 in amino acids: CASISSNEQFF. DNA for the CDR3: TGTGCCAGCATCAGTTCCAATGAGCAGTTCTTC.

V gene TRBV6-1 combines with J gene TRBJ1-2; no clear D gene. The CDR3 is 11 residues long. Trimming pared 4 bases from V and 12 bases from J, leaving 12 bases between. Germline CDR1 reads MNHNS; CDR2 reads SASEGT. The CDR3 loop is CASSASWGNTF. The CDR3 nucleotides read TGTGCCAGCAGTGCCTCGTGGGGTAACACCTTC.

This clonotype has a single count. This chain joins TRBV5-1 and TRBJ1-1; the D is unclear. Trimming took 0 bases from V and 6 from J, leaving 9 bases between them. The CDR3 sequence is 13 residues long. Germline V gene lookup returns CDR1 SGHRS and CDR2 YFSETQ. As DNA, the CDR3 is TGCGCCAGCAGCTTGGATTTGGACTCTGAAGCTTTCTTT. This codes for CASSLDLDSEAFF.

This clonotype was recorded a few times. The chain carries TRBV3-1 and TRBJ2-3, with 14 bases fitting TRBD2. The V gene end was trimmed by 4 bases and the J gene end by 7 bases; junction bases not matched to a gene: 4. CDR3 length: 15 residues. Germline V gene sequence: CDR1 LGHDT, CDR2 YNNKEL (reference sequence). The CDR3 coding sequence is TGTGCCAGCAGCCTCGGGACTAGCGGGGGATATACGCAGTATTTT. This codes for CASSLGTSGGYTQYF.